This T cell receptor (beta chain) originates from a study of T cell changes during pregnancy in multiple sclerosis. Generated by immunoSEQ multiplex PCR, the TCRdb table keeps only in-frame clones and is missing some. The sample yields around 69,000 clones, about 91% seen once. The receptor comes from a female donor with multiple sclerosis, enrolled in a pregnancy study. The sample consisted of CD8+ T cells from peripheral blood mononuclear cells, taken before pregnancy.

The CDR3 DNA sequence: TGTGCCTGTGGGCGACTAGCGGGGGGGGTAGCCAAAAACATTCAGTACTTC. Protein product: CACGRLAGGVAKNIQYF. V usage is TRBV27 and J usage is TRBJ2-4; 14 positions agree with TRBD2. V was clipped by 11 bases and J by 0 bases; unmatched bases: 9. The germline V gene encodes CDR1 MNHEY and CDR2 SMNVEV (reference sequence). The CDR3 runs 17 residues.